The clone carrying this T cell receptor (beta chain) was picked up a small number of times. Antigen unknown. The data were obtained in a study of vaccination and CD4 T cells after COVID-19. Regarding treatment: roughly nine-day PBMC culture with coronavirus spike peptide pools or control peptides (ViraFEST assay). IL-2 at about 9.1 IU/ml and peptide pools at 8.5 to 10 ug/ml were added to PBMCs cultured at roughly 2 million per well. Cultured CD4+ T-cell DNA underwent Oncomine TCR Beta short-read sequencing. TCRdb processed the PCR reads anew with MiXCR; each CDR3 protein has one entry. The table lists 10,000 or so distinct CDR3 sequences, approximately 49% of them singletons, with less than 40% in the top ten. The CDR3 runs to 13 residues. Trimming took off 1 base at V and 4 bases at J, with 7 bases between the two ends. From germline, CDR1 is LNHDA and CDR2 SQIVND (reference sequence).

The clonotype originates from a human donor who had recovered from COVID-19. This chain joins TRBV19 and TRBJ2-5; D gene unclear. Input material: CD4+ T cells from blood, cultured in vitro. The chain's CDR3 is CASSIVVAETQYF. CDR3 bases: TGTGCCAGTAGTATAGTAGTCGCAGAGACCCAGTACTTC.